The 31 T cell receptor beta chains below were found in one sample sequenced in a study of cytomegalovirus exposure and HLA in healthy donors. The PCR contained 60 Vbeta and 13 Jbeta primers. The protocol was immunoSEQ multiplex PCR, while the TCRdb copy is restricted to in-frame clones and leaves out a portion. The sample lists 130,000 to 150,000 clones, approximately 80% occurring once. The sample taken for sequencing was PBMCs. Every receptor here comes from a male donor in good health and CMV-seronegative.

V usage is TRBV30 and J usage is TRBJ1-1; unclear D gene. Germline lookup yields CDR1 GTSNPN and CDR2 SVGIG (reference sequence). V was clipped by 0 bases and J by 7 bases, with 6 bases between them. This CDR3 is 11 amino acids long. The CDR3 DNA reads TGTGCCTGGAGTGTGAGGAGTGAAGCTTTCTTT. Encoded protein: CAWSVRSEAFF.

This clone was counted only a few times. J is TRBJ1-5 and V is TRBV30; 7 bases agree with TRBD1. The ends lost 0 bases at V and 0 bases at J; junction bases unmatched: 11. The CDR3 sequence is 18 residues long. Germline V gives CDR1 GTSNPN, CDR2 SVGIG (reference sequence). The CDR3 nucleotides are TGTGCCTGGAGTGTTAAACAGGGGTCCCTATATAGCAATCAGCCCCAGCATTTT. The encoded protein is CAWSVKQGSLYSNQPQHF.

The rearrangement joins TRBV4-2 to TRBJ2-1; possibly TRBD2 for D (6 bases). Trimming shortened V by 0 bases and J by 0 bases, and 12 bases separated the two germline ends. The length of the CDR3 is 17 residues. Germline V gene data show CDR1 as LGHNA and CDR2 as YNFKEQ. DNA of the CDR3: TGTGCCAGCAGCCAAGAGGAAAGGGACTCCTCCTACAATGAGCAGTTCTTC. As protein: CASSQEERDSSYNEQFF.

The chain recombines TRBV6-5 with TRBJ1-1; D is undetermined. V lost 7 bases and J 9 bases, leaving 12 bases between the germline ends. CDR3 length equals 11 residues. Germline V gene data show CDR1 as MNHEY and CDR2 as SVGAGI. CDR3 DNA: TGTGCCAGCATTTCCCCGGGGAAAGCTTTCTTT. As protein: CASISPGKAFF.

V and J are TRBV5-1 and TRBJ2-2, with a tentative D call TRBD2 (5 bases). V was cut by 4 bases and J by 7 bases, with 14 bases left in between. Germline CDR1 is SGHRS and CDR2 is YFSETQ. This CDR3 is built from 14 residues. The CDR3 nucleotides are TGCGCCAGCAGCCCCCTCCGGGCGGGCGGGGAGCTGTTTTTT. Translation: CASSPLRAGGELFF.

The chain combines TRBV7-2 with TRBJ2-1; 11 bases align to TRBD1. Germline V gene sequence: CDR1 SGHTA, CDR2 FQGNSA. The CDR3 is 16 amino acids. The trim removed 3 bases at V and 4 bases at J, leaving 5 bases unmatched. As DNA, the CDR3 is TGTGCCAGCAGCTTTGGCGGGACAGGGGGTTACAATGAGCAGTTCTTC. Translation: CASSFGGTGGYNEQFF. The entire variable domain, with the rest obtained from reference TRBV7-2 and TRBJ2-1, is as follows: GAGVSQSPSNKVTEKGKDVELRCDPISGHTALYWYRQSLGQGLEFLIYFQGNSAPDKSGLPSDRFSAERTGGSVSTLTIQRTQQEDSAVYLCASSFGGTGGYNEQFFGPGTRLTVL.

This clone was found a few times. Here the CDR3 reads CASSQEDRVGGYTF. The CDR3 DNA is TGCGCCAGCAGCCAAGAAGACAGGGTTGGTGGCTACACCTTC. The rearrangement uses TRBV4-1 and TRBJ1-2; 7 bases align to TRBD1. The V gene end was trimmed by 0 bases and the J gene end by 7 bases; junction bases not matched to a gene: 5. Germline V gives CDR1 MGHRA, CDR2 YSYEKL. The CDR3 covers 14 residues.

The chain recombines TRBV19 with TRBJ2-7; possibly TRBD2 for D (6 bases). Trimming removed 2 bases at V and 0 bases at J, with 11 bases between. Germline V gene data show CDR1 as LNHDA and CDR2 as SQIVND (reference sequence). The CDR3 consists of 15 residues. CDR3 region: CASSISRGFSYEQYF. The CDR3 DNA sequence: TGTGCCAGTAGTATATCGCGGGGCTTCTCCTACGAGCAGTACTTC.

The chain links TRBV18 to TRBJ1-1; D uncertain. The V gene's germline CDR1 is KGHSH and CDR2 LQKENI. The CDR3 length is 13 residues. The germline V and J ends were trimmed by 5 bases and 2 bases, with 9 bases remaining between them. The CDR3 reads CASSFTANTEAFF. For the CDR3, the DNA is TGTGCCAGCTCATTCACAGCTAACACTGAAGCTTTCTTT.

The V gene is TRBV7-9, the J gene TRBJ1-3; D might be TRBD1 (5 bases). Germline V gene data show CDR1 as SEHNR and CDR2 as FQNEAQ (reference sequence). The length of the CDR3 is 16 residues. V lost 5 bases to trimming and J lost 4 bases, with 18 bases between them. The chain's CDR3 is CASSAARDSAGNTIYF. DNA of the CDR3: TGTGCCAGCAGCGCCGCGAGGGACTCGGCGGGAAACACCATATATTTT.

The CDR3 region is CASSETGGVRGELFF. Here the CDR3 DNA reads TGTGCCAGCAGTGAGACAGGGGGCGTACGAGGGGAGCTGTTTTTT. V usage is TRBV2 and J usage is TRBJ2-2; 10 nucleotides match TRBD1. Unmatched junction bases numbered 6, after V lost 3 bases and J lost 8 bases. The CDR3 is 15 amino acids. Germline-derived CDR1 and CDR2 are SNHLY and FYNNEI.

The chain couples TRBV6-1 to TRBJ1-6, with 7 bases matching TRBD1. This CDR3 spans 15 amino acids. Germline V gene lookup returns CDR1 MNHNS and CDR2 SASEGT. With V trimmed by 4 bases and J by 4 bases, 4 bases remained unmatched. CDR3 loop: CASSGRTGYNSPLHF. The CDR3 region has the DNA TGTGCCAGCAGTGGTAGGACAGGTTATAATTCACCCCTCCACTTT.

CDR3 coding DNA: TGTGCCAGCAGCCCAGGGGGTTCCAGGGGCCTAGGGGAAAAACTGTTTTTT. This codes for CASSPGGSRGLGEKLFF. The chain uses TRBV9 and TRBJ1-4, with 7 bases identical to TRBD1. Germline V gene lookup returns CDR1 SGDLS and CDR2 YYNGEE. The CDR3 consists of 17 residues. The J segment lost 8 bases and the V segment lost 4 bases, leaving 17 bases of the junction unmatched. Complete variable domain (other parts from reference TRBV9 and TRBJ1-4): DSGVTQTPKHLITATGQRVTLRCSPRSGDLSVYWYQQSLDQGLQFLIQYYNGEERAKGNILERFSAQQFPDLHSELNLSSLELGDSALYFCASSPGGSRGLGEKLFFGSGTQLSVL.

This chain's CDR3 is CASRPTGRGYGYTF. The CDR3 nucleotides are TGTGCCAGCCGACCTACAGGGAGAGGCTATGGCTACACCTTC. The rearrangement joins TRBV27 to TRBJ1-2; tentative D call: TRBD1 (6 bases). Trimming cost V 8 bases and J 4 bases, with 17 bases left between them. The CDR3 totals 14 residues. Germline V gives CDR1 MNHEY, CDR2 SMNVEV (reference sequence).

The chain has TRBV29-1 and TRBJ1-1; D gene ambiguous. Trimming took 4 bases from V and 2 from J, leaving 8 bases between them. The CDR3 extends over 12 amino acids. Germline CDR1 and CDR2: SQVTM and ANQGSEA. The CDR3 coding sequence is TGCAGCGTTGGAGGGTTAAACACTGAAGCTTTCTTT. Amino acids: CSVGGLNTEAFF.

This chain uses TRBV6-1 with TRBJ1-5, with unresolved D. Looked up from germline, CDR1 is MNHNS and CDR2 is SASEGT. V lost 1 base to trimming and J lost 0 bases, with 13 bases between them. CDR3 size: 17 residues. This CDR3 is CASSEVFILNSNQPQHF. The CDR3, as DNA: TGTGCCAGCAGTGAAGTCTTTATACTGAATAGCAATCAGCCCCAGCATTTT.

CDR3 in amino acids: CASSSGSSSGNTIYF. The CDR3 DNA sequence: TGTGCCAGCAGCTCCGGGTCTAGCTCTGGAAACACCATATATTTT. The V call is TRBV7-9, the J call TRBJ1-3; D is undetermined. CDR1 is SEHNR and CDR2 is FQNEAQ in the germline V gene (reference sequence). There are 15 residues in the CDR3. The V gene lost 4 bases and the J gene lost 0 bases, with 10 bases spanning the gap.

This clone has only a few counts. The CDR3 DNA follows: TGTGCCAGCGGAACTACTGACAGGTCCACCTACGAGCAGTACTTC. Residues: CASGTTDRSTYEQYF. The chain recombines TRBV6-5 with TRBJ2-7; D possibly corresponds to TRBD1 (6 bases). The CDR3 length is 15 residues. V was trimmed by 8 bases and J by 2 bases, leaving 19 bases between them. Germline lookup yields CDR1 MNHEY and CDR2 SVGAGI.

This chain links TRBV4-1 with TRBJ2-5, with unresolved D. The CDR3 is made up of 13 amino acids. Between the trimmed V and J ends, which lost 0 bases and 8 bases, there was a span of 10 bases. CDR1 is MGHRA and CDR2 is YSYEKL in the germline V gene. DNA for the CDR3: TGCGCCAGCAGCCAAGATGAGCGTAGTACCCAGTACTTC. This codes for CASSQDERSTQYF.

The chain joins TRBV30 to TRBJ2-5; no clear D. Germline values: CDR1 GTSNPN, CDR2 SVGIG (reference sequence). CDR3 length equals 13 residues. Deletions cut 0 bases from V and 5 bases from J, with 10 bases between. CDR3: CAWSVLAGETQYF. In DNA form, the CDR3 reads TGTGCCTGGAGTGTACTGGCAGGCGAGACCCAGTACTTC.

This chain links TRBV5-1 with TRBJ1-1; TRBD1 matches at 8 bases. Losses at the gene ends were 7 bases for V and 3 bases for J; bases not matched to a gene: 5. The germline V gene has CDR1 SGHRS and CDR2 YFSETQ. This CDR3 is built from 13 residues. The CDR3: CASGPTGDTEAFF. The CDR3 coding sequence is TGCGCCAGCGGCCCGACAGGGGACACTGAAGCTTTCTTT.

The chain combines TRBV9 with TRBJ2-1; weak D call: TRBD1 (6 bases). Germline V lookup: CDR1 SGDLS, CDR2 YYNGEE. The CDR3 sequence is 13 residues long. V gave up 2 bases and J gave up 4 bases, with 7 bases separating them. The CDR3 DNA reads TGTGCCAGCAGCGTCACAGGGTACAATGAGCAGTTCTTC. Residues: CASSVTGYNEQFF.

V and J are TRBV9 and TRBJ2-2, with TRBD2 identical over 11 bases. The germline V gene encodes CDR1 SGDLS and CDR2 YYNGEE. The CDR3 has 15 amino acids. J gave up 3 bases and V 3 bases, and 1 base lay outside the gene matches. CDR3 loop: CASSATSGDTGELFF. CDR3 sequence (DNA): TGTGCCAGCAGCGCGACTAGCGGGGACACCGGGGAGCTGTTTTTT. Supplemented by reference TRBV9 and TRBJ2-2, the full variable domain reads DSGVTQTPKHLITATGQRVTLRCSPRSGDLSVYWYQQSLDQGLQFLIQYYNGEERAKGNILERFSAQQFPDLHSELNLSSLELGDSALYFCASSATSGDTGELFFGEGSRLTVL.

V gene TRBV5-1 combines with J gene TRBJ1-2; D gene ambiguous. The V end was cut by 6 bases, the J end by 0 bases, with 9 bases between. CDR1 and CDR2 from the germline V gene are SGHRS and YFSETQ. CDR3 length: 13 amino acids. CDR3 loop: CASTRQANYGYTF. CDR3 sequence (DNA): TGCGCCAGCACCCGTCAGGCTAACTATGGCTACACCTTC.

In its sample, this clone was seen a few times. The chain employs TRBV2 and TRBJ1-1, with D unclear. Germline CDR1 is SNHLY and CDR2 is FYNNEI. The CDR3 spans 14 residues. Trimming pared 7 bases from V and 2 bases from J, leaving 14 bases between. CDR3 residues: CASTFWELNTEAFF. CDR3 coding DNA: TGTGCCAGCACCTTTTGGGAGCTAAACACTGAAGCTTTCTTT.

The V and J genes are TRBV29-1 and TRBJ1-2; D is perhaps TRBD1 (5 bases). Germline CDR1 reads SQVTM; CDR2 reads ANQGSEA. Trimming took 4 bases from V and 8 from J, leaving 11 bases between them. This CDR3 comprises 11 residues. The DNA of the CDR3 is TGCAGCGTTGGTCTGGAGGGGGGCTACACCTTC. As protein: CSVGLEGGYTF.

The chain uses TRBV28 and TRBJ1-1; no definite D call. This CDR3 comprises 11 residues. Deletions cut 6 bases from V and 8 bases from J, with 10 bases between. Germline CDR1 MDHEN, CDR2 SYDVKM. The CDR3 region has the DNA TGTGCCAGCAGCCTAGAGGCAGAAGCTTTCTTT. Translation: CASSLEAEAFF.

V gene TRBV13 combines with J gene TRBJ2-1; 9 bases are a match to TRBD2. V lost 5 bases, J lost 4 bases, and 12 bases stayed unmatched. CDR1 is PRHDT, CDR2 FYEKMQ, per germline (reference sequence). The CDR3 sequence is 17 residues long. In DNA, the CDR3 is TGTGCCAGCAGCCCCCTAGGAGCGGGGGGCCCTTACAATGAGCAGTTCTTC. Translation gives CASSPLGAGGPYNEQFF.

This clone was seen a handful of times. The chain uses TRBV10-3 and TRBJ2-3, with TRBD2 as a possible D gene (6 bases). The ends were cut back, 4 bases at V and 2 bases at J, with 13 bases in the middle. This CDR3 has 15 amino acids. Germline values: CDR1 ENHRY, CDR2 SYGVKD. The CDR3 here is CAISATGDLTDTQYF. The CDR3, as DNA: TGTGCCATCAGTGCCACGGGGGATCTCACAGATACGCAGTATTTT.

The chain carries TRBV6-1 and TRBJ2-4; D gene unclear. This CDR3 is built from 16 residues. Trimming took 3 bases from V and 0 from J, leaving 12 bases between them. Per the germline V gene, CDR1 is MNHNS and CDR2 is SASEGT. The CDR3 sequence is CASSDSLYLAKNIQYF. The CDR3 bases are TGTGCCAGCAGTGATAGCCTTTACTTAGCCAAAAACATTCAGTACTTC.

This sequence joins TRBV27 and TRBJ1-6; D is undetermined. V lost 5 bases and J 0 bases, leaving 11 bases between the germline ends. Germline CDR1 is MNHEY and CDR2 is SMNVEV (reference sequence). This CDR3 has 16 residues. This CDR3 is CASSPFKSSYNSPLHF. CDR3 DNA sequence: TGTGCCAGCAGTCCTTTTAAGAGCTCCTATAATTCACCCCTCCACTTT.